This note documents a single T cell receptor (beta chain) sequence. Its specificity is not known. The data were taken from a study of T cell repertoires in cytomegalovirus infection. The overall study: Recently identified HLA-C-restricted CMV epitopes were among the peptides used. Shared public TCR beta signatures pointed to both CMV infection and a matching HLA type.

The CDR3 length is 14 residues. The V segment lost 8 bases and the J segment 2 bases; nucleotides outside the gene matches: 5. The germline gives CDR1 SEHNR, CDR2 FQNEAQ (reference sequence). Findings and limits, study-wide: HLA-C-restricted CMV clonotypes gave the most frequent clonotype in two of eight donors.

TCRdb re-derived calls from the reads in MiXCR, one entry per CDR3 protein. The sample contains about 130,000 distinct CDR3 sequences, roughly a third of which appear only once. The receptor was derived from a human donor in good health (CMV status not recorded). Some clones in this sample may be carry-over from other donors' samples. The chain has TRBV7-9 and TRBJ2-5; 10 bases are a match to TRBD2. The source material was CD8+ T cells from cultured PBMCs, sampled from culture after CMV antigen stimulation. For the CDR3, the DNA is TGTGCCAGCGAATGGACTAGCGGACAAGAGACCCAGTACTTC. Translation gives CASEWTSGQETQYF.